Listed here is a single T cell receptor (beta chain). Germline V lookup: CDR1 SQVTM, CDR2 ANQGSEA. The CDR3 sequence is 13 residues long. After removal of 4 bases from V and 4 bases from J, the junction contained 4 bases not matched to a gene. This sample is drawn from a study of technical replicates of blood from several donors. Here immunoSEQ multiplex PCR was the method, and the copy in TCRdb shows in-frame clones only, minus some. This sample carries about 85,000 clones, 90% to 95% of them seen once, and the ten largest clones take around 0.25%. The receptor's source is a human donor in good health. V is TRBV29-1 and J is TRBJ2-1, with 7 positions matching TRBD1. Sequencing was performed on T cells isolated from PBMCs. This CDR3 reads CSVGGQSYNEQFF. For the CDR3, the DNA is TGCAGCGTTGGGGGACAGAGTTACAATGAGCAGTTCTTC.